These 28 T cell receptor beta chains came from one sample sequenced in a study of cytomegalovirus exposure and HLA in healthy donors (dated by TCRdb to about 2017). The method behind the library was the immunoSEQ multiplex PCR assay. For the multiplex PCR, a mixture combining 60 forward primers for TCR Vbeta segments and 13 reverse primers for TCR Jbeta segments was used. TCRdb's version of the immuneACCESS table is confined to in-frame rearrangements and falls short of the full clone set. An unresolved V gene accounts for under half of the shortfall where checked; the remainder is of unknown origin. In all, the sample holds approximately 140,000 clones, and about 80% of those were seen once. The ten largest clones capture under 4.5% of the sample. Sequencing input: PBMCs. The receptors were gathered from a man aged 40-49 years in good health and CMV-seropositive.

This clone was seen a handful of times. The rearrangement links TRBV5-1 to TRBJ1-2; 8 bases fit TRBD1. The CDR3 contains 14 residues. Germline trimming cut 4 bases from V and 8 bases from J; bases unmatched to any gene: 10. Germline loops: CDR1 SGHRS, CDR2 YFSETQ. This chain's CDR3 is CASSPGQGTKGYTF. In DNA, the CDR3 is TGCGCCAGCAGCCCCGGACAGGGAACAAAGGGCTACACCTTC.

The V and J genes are TRBV4-1 and TRBJ2-4; possible D gene TRBD2, 7 bases. This CDR3 has 16 residues. Trimming cost V 2 bases and J 3 bases, with 14 bases left between them. Germline assignment: CDR1 MGHRA and CDR2 YSYEKL. This CDR3 reads CASSQPRRGGKNIQYF. The CDR3 DNA is TGCGCCAGCAGCCAACCCAGGAGGGGGGGCAAAAACATTCAGTACTTC.

The V gene is TRBV5-5, the J gene TRBJ1-2; D call uncertain. This CDR3 spans 13 amino acids. CDR1 SGHKS and CDR2 YYEKEE come from the germline V gene (reference sequence). V was clipped by 0 bases and J by 4 bases, with 7 bases between them. The CDR3 bases are TGTGCCAGCAGCTTGGCGAGCCCCTATGGCTACACCTTC. Translation: CASSLASPYGYTF.

This chain joins TRBV10-1 and TRBJ2-1; 8 bases align to TRBD2. Germline CDR1 and CDR2: WNHNN and SYGVQD (reference sequence). J gave up 4 bases and V 3 bases, and 8 bases lay outside the gene matches. This CDR3 contains 16 residues. CDR3 amino acids: CASSDLAGGSYNEQFF. The CDR3 bases are TGCGCCAGCAGTGACTTGGCGGGAGGATCGTACAATGAGCAGTTCTTC.

This clone appeared a few times. This chain joins TRBV5-6 and TRBJ2-2; 9 positions agree with TRBD2. The CDR3 length is 13 residues. The ends lost 7 bases at V and 8 bases at J; junction bases unmatched: 6. Germline V gene lookup returns CDR1 SGHDT and CDR2 YYEEEE. The CDR3 coding sequence is TGTGCCAGCCTTAGCGGGAGTTCTGGGGAGCTGTTTTTT. As protein: CASLSGSSGELFF.

This clone appeared a single time. The rearrangement uses TRBV18 and TRBJ1-1, with D possibly matching TRBD1 (5 bases). Per germline, CDR1 KGHSH and CDR2 LQKENI. This CDR3 spans 13 amino acids. The ends were cut back, 2 bases at V and 7 bases at J, with 11 bases in the middle. CDR3: CASSPRGGDEAFF. The CDR3 DNA sequence: TGTGCCAGCTCACCAAGGGGAGGAGATGAAGCTTTCTTT.

The genes are TRBV5-1 and TRBJ2-1, with a possible D match to TRBD1 (5 bases). The CDR3 is made up of 15 amino acids. CDR1 and CDR2 from the germline V gene are SGHRS and YFSETQ. Trimming removed 6 bases from V and 0 bases from J, with 13 bases in between. The CDR3 nucleotides are TGCGCCAGCATCCGGACACCAAGCTCCTACAATGAGCAGTTCTTC. Translation: CASIRTPSSYNEQFF.

V gene TRBV4-3 combines with J gene TRBJ1-2; TRBD1 is a possible D gene (5 bases). The CDR3 is 17 residues long. From germline, CDR1 is LGHNA and CDR2 YSLEER. V lost 0 bases and J 4 bases, leaving 18 bases between the germline ends. The CDR3 DNA reads TGCGCCAGCAGCCAAGACCGTGGGGACTTAGGGGTCTATGGCTACACCTTC. It translates to CASSQDRGDLGVYGYTF.

The V gene is TRBV5-6, the J gene TRBJ1-3; weak D call: TRBD1 (5 bases). Trimming cost V 0 bases and J 0 bases, with 19 bases left between them. Looked up from germline, CDR1 is SGHDT and CDR2 is YYEEEE. CDR3 length: 19 residues. The CDR3 loop reads CASSLAKWGRQSSGNTIYF. Written as DNA, the CDR3 is TGTGCCAGCAGCTTGGCGAAATGGGGCAGGCAGAGCTCTGGAAACACCATATATTTT.

V is TRBV2 and J is TRBJ1-6, with TRBD1 matching over 9 bases. J was trimmed by 2 bases and V by 7 bases; bases with no gene match: 3. The CDR3 contains 15 residues. Germline assignment: CDR1 SNHLY and CDR2 FYNNEI. The CDR3 DNA reads as TGTGCCAGCATTAGGACAGGGGCCTATAATTCACCCCTCCACTTT. This translates into CASIRTGAYNSPLHF.

The genes are TRBV19 and TRBJ1-2; 9 positions agree with TRBD1. This CDR3 region has 17 residues. The V gene end was trimmed by 6 bases and the J gene end by 1 base; junction bases not matched to a gene: 12. Germline lookup yields CDR1 LNHDA and CDR2 SQIVND (reference sequence). The CDR3 DNA follows: TGTGCCAGTAGCCGGACCCTTACAGGGGGCAGTAACTATGGCTACACCTTC. The encoded protein is CASSRTLTGGSNYGYTF. The whole variable domain, filled in from reference TRBV19 and TRBJ1-2, reads DGGITQSPKYLFRKEGQNVTLSCEQNLNHDAMYWYRQDPGQGLRLIYYSQIVNDFQKGDIAEGYSVSREKKESFPLTVTSAQKNPTAFYLCASSRTLTGGSNYGYTFGSGTRLTVV.

Of note for this clone: This specimen includes other DNA sequences encoding the same CDR3. V usage is TRBV5-4 and J usage is TRBJ2-5, with TRBD1 matching over 9 bases. J was trimmed by 2 bases and V by 4 bases; bases with no gene match: 3. The CDR3 totals 14 residues. CDR1 and CDR2 (germline): SGHNT, YYREEE (reference sequence). The CDR3 sequence: CASSLDRGQETQYF. In nucleotides, the CDR3 is TGTGCCAGCAGCCTGGACAGGGGTCAAGAGACCCAGTACTTC.

The V gene is TRBV5-1, the J gene TRBJ1-1; TRBD1 might be the D (5 bases). V gave up 4 bases and J gave up 1 base, with 14 bases separating them. The CDR3 loop spans 15 amino acids. Germline CDR1 and CDR2: SGHRS and YFSETQ. In nucleotides, the CDR3 is TGCGCCAGCAGCGATCAGGGTAGCCCGAACACTGAAGCTTTCTTT. Amino acid sequence: CASSDQGSPNTEAFF. The full variable domain, rest sourced from reference TRBV5-1 and TRBJ1-1, is KAGVTQTPRYLIKTRGQQVTLSCSPISGHRSVSWYQQTPGQGLQFLFEYFSETQRNKGNFPGRFSGRQFSNSRSEMNVSTLELGDSALYLCASSDQGSPNTEAFFGQGTRLTVV.

This rearrangement joins TRBV7-6 to TRBJ2-5; 9 bases match TRBD2. V lost 1 base, J lost 4 bases, and 7 bases stayed unmatched. Germline CDR1 and CDR2: SGHVS and FNYEAQ. This CDR3 spans 16 amino acids. The CDR3 region has the DNA TGTGCCAGCAGCTTAGAGGCGGGGGGGCGGTTAGAGACCCAGTACTTC. It yields the protein CASSLEAGGRLETQYF.

The chain uses TRBV19 and TRBJ1-1, with a weak D call TRBD1 (5 bases). Trimming shortened V by 5 bases and J by 0 bases, and 7 bases separated the two germline ends. Germline CDR1 and CDR2: LNHDA and SQIVND (reference sequence). This CDR3 contains 13 residues. DNA for the CDR3: TGTGCCAGTAGTTTGGGGCTGAACACTGAAGCTTTCTTT. Residues: CASSLGLNTEAFF.

The J gene is TRBJ2-5, the V gene TRBV29-1; D remains unclear. The DNA matches TRBJ2-7 better at its end, which makes the J call doubtful. The CDR3 contains 10 residues. Looked up from germline, CDR1 is SQVTM and CDR2 is ANQGSEA. The CDR3 reads CSVGSYEQYF. The CDR3 coding sequence is TGCAGCGTTGGGTCCTACGAGCAGTACTTC.

This chain connects TRBV2 to TRBJ1-5; 9 bases line up with TRBD1. Germline assignment: CDR1 SNHLY and CDR2 FYNNEI. V lost 8 bases, J lost 0 bases, and 8 bases stayed unmatched. CDR3 length equals 16 residues. Here the CDR3 DNA reads TGTGCCAGCGCCCAGGACAGGGGCGTTAGCAATCAGCCCCAGCATTTT. This encodes CASAQDRGVSNQPQHF.

The V gene is TRBV7-9, the J gene TRBJ2-3; no clear D. Trimming cost V 3 bases and J 0 bases, with 10 bases left between them. Germline V gene sequence: CDR1 SEHNR, CDR2 FQNEAQ (reference sequence). The CDR3 length is 15 residues. The CDR3 spells CASSLVLTSTDTQYF. In nucleotides, the CDR3 is TGTGCCAGCAGCTTGGTACTAACTAGCACAGATACGCAGTATTTT.

This rearrangement joins TRBV5-5 to TRBJ1-1; D is perhaps TRBD1 (6 bases). There are 13 residues in the CDR3. V dropped 2 bases and J dropped 1 base, with 6 bases sitting between them. CDR1 and CDR2 from the germline V gene are SGHKS and YYEKEE (reference sequence). The CDR3 DNA reads TGTGCCAGCAGCTTAGGGGGGAACACTGAAGCTTTCTTT. It is translated as CASSLGGNTEAFF.

V usage is TRBV4-1 and J usage is TRBJ1-4; D gene ambiguous. The V end was cut by 1 base, the J end by 3 bases, with 9 bases between. The germline gives CDR1 MGHRA, CDR2 YSYEKL. CDR3 length: 15 amino acids. In nucleotides, the CDR3 is TGCGCCAGCAGCCAAGCGCCGGGAGCTAATGAAAAACTGTTTTTT. Translation gives CASSQAPGANEKLFF.

The J gene is TRBJ1-5, the V gene TRBV7-2; tentative D call: TRBD1 (5 bases). The length of the CDR3 is 15 residues. CDR1 is SGHTA, CDR2 FQGNSA, per germline. V was shortened by 5 bases and J by 6 bases, with 17 bases between the two germline ends. The CDR3 nucleotides are TGTGCCAGCAGCCCAACTGGGGGGTCTCGTCAGCCCCAGCATTTT. Encoded protein: CASSPTGGSRQPQHF.

The chain has TRBV11-1 and TRBJ2-5; 8 bases line up with TRBD2. Germline CDR1 reads SGHAT; CDR2 reads FQDESV (reference sequence). The CDR3 is made up of 16 amino acids. Trimming cost V 6 bases and J 4 bases; bases outside gene matches: 13. The CDR3, as DNA: TGTGCCAGCAGTTTTCAGATCGCGGGGGGAGGAGAGACCCAGTACTTC. This codes for CASSFQIAGGGETQYF.

This clone was counted a single time. The rearrangement joins TRBV2 to TRBJ1-2, with D hard to call. The CDR3 spans 15 residues. Germline loops: CDR1 SNHLY, CDR2 FYNNEI. V gave up 2 bases and J gave up 4 bases, with 14 bases separating them. CDR3 loop: CASSEPPKGGYGYTF. The CDR3 DNA is TGTGCCAGCAGTGAACCACCGAAGGGAGGCTATGGCTACACCTTC. The entire variable domain, with the rest obtained from reference TRBV2 and TRBJ1-2, is as follows: EPEVTQTPSHQVTQMGQEVILRCVPISNHLYFYWYRQILGQKVEFLVSFYNNEISEKSEIFDDQFSVERPDGSNFTLKIRSTKLEDSAMYFCASSEPPKGGYGYTFGSGTRLTVV.

This clone was counted a few times. Here the CDR3 reads CASSQEGRGQGSPLHF. CDR3 DNA: TGCGCCAGCAGCCAAGAGGGCAGGGGGCAGGGTTCACCCCTCCACTTT. V usage is TRBV4-3 and J usage is TRBJ1-6; TRBD1 matches at 8 bases. V dropped 0 bases and J dropped 9; count of bases not matched to a gene: 7. CDR1 LGHNA and CDR2 YSLEER come from the germline V gene. This CDR3 has 16 residues.

The chain links TRBV9 to TRBJ1-2; TRBD1 matches 7 bases. Per the germline V gene, CDR1 is SGDLS and CDR2 is YYNGEE. V was clipped by 4 bases and J by 5 bases; unmatched bases: 5. CDR3 length equals 13 residues. The CDR3 spells CASSPGTAYGYTF. CDR3 nucleotides: TGTGCCAGCAGCCCTGGGACAGCTTATGGCTACACCTTC. The full variable domain, in which reference TRBV9 and TRBJ1-2 provide the parts outside the CDR3, is DSGVTQTPKHLITATGQRVTLRCSPRSGDLSVYWYQQSLDQGLQFLIQYYNGEERAKGNILERFSAQQFPDLHSELNLSSLELGDSALYFCASSPGTAYGYTFGSGTRLTVV.

The CDR3 nucleotides read TGTGCCTGGAACAGGGATTTCAATCAGCCCCAGCATTTT. Its protein is CAWNRDFNQPQHF. The chain couples TRBV30 to TRBJ1-5; maybe TRBD1 (6 bases). CDR3 size: 13 residues. From germline, CDR1 is GTSNPN and CDR2 SVGIG (reference sequence). V lost 4 bases and J lost 3, with 10 bases in between.

This chain uses TRBV7-2 with TRBJ2-2; the D gene is possibly TRBD1 (6 bases). The CDR3 sequence is 15 residues long. Trimming took 5 bases from V and 0 from J, leaving 10 bases between them. In germline, CDR1 is SGHTA, CDR2 FQGNSA. The CDR3 loop is CASSLDSANTGELFF. The CDR3, as DNA: TGTGCCAGCAGCCTGGACAGCGCGAACACCGGGGAGCTGTTTTTT.

The chain combines TRBV5-4 with TRBJ1-2; 7 bases line up with TRBD1. Germline CDR1 and CDR2: SGHNT and YYREEE (reference sequence). The trim removed 4 bases at V and 8 bases at J, leaving 14 bases unmatched. CDR3 size: 15 residues. Written as DNA, the CDR3 is TGTGCCAGCAGCCGGGGAGCCGGGACAGCTAGCGGCTACACCTTC. Its protein product is CASSRGAGTASGYTF. Variable domain in full (rest from reference TRBV5-4 and TRBJ1-2): ETGVTQSPTHLIKTRGQQVTLRCSSQSGHNTVSWYQQALGQGPQFIFQYYREEENGRGNFPPRFSGLQFPNYSSELNVNALELDDSALYLCASSRGAGTASGYTFGSGTRLTVV.